This T cell receptor (beta chain) was sequenced during a study of shared T cell receptors in the human thymus. Assay used: immunoSEQ multiplex PCR; TCRdb lists only in-frame clones, some missing. The sample has about 400,000 clones, more than 85% seen once. The sequence was collected from a human donor. Sequencing was done on a sample of thymocytes.

CDR3 sequence reads: CASSPVTEETQYF. CDR3 DNA: TGCGCCAGCAGCCCCGTGACTGAAGAGACCCAGTACTTC. This sequence joins TRBV5-1 and TRBJ2-5; D remains ambiguous. Trimming took 4 bases from V and 3 from J, leaving 10 bases between them. CDR3 length: 13 residues. Germline V gene data show CDR1 as SGHRS and CDR2 as YFSETQ.